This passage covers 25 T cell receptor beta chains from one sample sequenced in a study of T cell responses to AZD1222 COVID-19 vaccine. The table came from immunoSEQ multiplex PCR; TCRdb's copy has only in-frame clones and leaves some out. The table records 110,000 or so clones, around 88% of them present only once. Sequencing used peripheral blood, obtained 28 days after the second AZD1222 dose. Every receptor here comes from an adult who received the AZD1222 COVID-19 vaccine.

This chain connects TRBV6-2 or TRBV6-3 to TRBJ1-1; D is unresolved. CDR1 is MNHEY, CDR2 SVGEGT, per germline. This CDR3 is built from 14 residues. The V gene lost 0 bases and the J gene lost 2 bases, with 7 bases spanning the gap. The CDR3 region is CASSYSYGNTEAFF. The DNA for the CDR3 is TGTGCCAGCAGTTACTCGTACGGTAACACTGAAGCTTTCTTT.

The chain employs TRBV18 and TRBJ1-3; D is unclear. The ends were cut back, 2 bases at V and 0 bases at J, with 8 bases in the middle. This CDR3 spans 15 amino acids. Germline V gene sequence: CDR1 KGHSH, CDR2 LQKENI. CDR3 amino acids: CASSPNFDSGNTIYF. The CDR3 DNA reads TGTGCCAGCTCACCAAACTTCGACTCTGGAAACACCATATATTTT.

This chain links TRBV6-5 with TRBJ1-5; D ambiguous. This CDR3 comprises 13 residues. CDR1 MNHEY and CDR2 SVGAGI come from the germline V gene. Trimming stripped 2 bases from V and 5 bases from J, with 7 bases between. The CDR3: CASSYDGYQPQHF. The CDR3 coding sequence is TGTGCCAGCAGTTACGATGGGTATCAGCCCCAGCATTTT.

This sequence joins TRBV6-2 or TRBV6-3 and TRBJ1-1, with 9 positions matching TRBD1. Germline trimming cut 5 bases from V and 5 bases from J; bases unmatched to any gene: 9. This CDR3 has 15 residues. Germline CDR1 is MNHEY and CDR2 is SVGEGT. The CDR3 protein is CASSAQTGGITEAFF. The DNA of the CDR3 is TGTGCCAGCAGTGCCCAGACAGGGGGGATTACTGAAGCTTTCTTT.

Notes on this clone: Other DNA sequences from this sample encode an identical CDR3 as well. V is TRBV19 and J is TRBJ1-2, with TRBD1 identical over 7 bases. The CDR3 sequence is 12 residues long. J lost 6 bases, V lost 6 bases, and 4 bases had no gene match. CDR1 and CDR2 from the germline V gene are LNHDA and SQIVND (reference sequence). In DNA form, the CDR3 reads TGTGCCAGTAGCCGACAGGGAGATGGCTACACCTTC. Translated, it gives CASSRQGDGYTF. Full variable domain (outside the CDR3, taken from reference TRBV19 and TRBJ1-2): DGGITQSPKYLFRKEGQNVTLSCEQNLNHDAMYWYRQDPGQGLRLIYYSQIVNDFQKGDIAEGYSVSREKKESFPLTVTSAQKNPTAFYLCASSRQGDGYTFGSGTRLTVV.

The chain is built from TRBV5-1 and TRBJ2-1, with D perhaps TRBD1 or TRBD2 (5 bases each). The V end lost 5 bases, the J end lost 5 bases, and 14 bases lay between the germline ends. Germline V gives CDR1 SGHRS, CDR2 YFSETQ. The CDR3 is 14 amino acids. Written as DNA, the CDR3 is TGCGCCAGCAGATCCGGGACCGCTAACAATGAGCAGTTCTTC. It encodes CASRSGTANNEQFF.

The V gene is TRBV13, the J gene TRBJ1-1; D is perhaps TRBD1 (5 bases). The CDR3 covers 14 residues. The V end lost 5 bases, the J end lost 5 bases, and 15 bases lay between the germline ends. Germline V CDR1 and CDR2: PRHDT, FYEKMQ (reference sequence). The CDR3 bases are TGTGCCAGCAGCCAGGTGGCCGGGGGGACTGAAGCTTTCTTT. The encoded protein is CASSQVAGGTEAFF.

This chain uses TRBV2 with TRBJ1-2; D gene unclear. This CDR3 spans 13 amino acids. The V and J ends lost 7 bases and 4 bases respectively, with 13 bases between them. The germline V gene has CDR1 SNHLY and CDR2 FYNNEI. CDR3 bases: TGTGCCAGCATGTGGGCCAGCATCTATGGCTACACCTTC. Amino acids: CASMWASIYGYTF. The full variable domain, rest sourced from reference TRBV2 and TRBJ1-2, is EPEVTQTPSHQVTQMGQEVILRCVPISNHLYFYWYRQILGQKVEFLVSFYNNEISEKSEIFDDQFSVERPDGSNFTLKIRSTKLEDSAMYFCASMWASIYGYTFGSGTRLTVV.

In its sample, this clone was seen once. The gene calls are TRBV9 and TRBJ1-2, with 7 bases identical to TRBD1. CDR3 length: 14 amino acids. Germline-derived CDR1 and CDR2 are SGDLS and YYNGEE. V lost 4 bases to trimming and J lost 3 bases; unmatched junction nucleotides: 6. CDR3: CASSTTGAHYGYTF. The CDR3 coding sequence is TGTGCCAGCAGCACTACAGGGGCCCACTATGGCTACACCTTC.

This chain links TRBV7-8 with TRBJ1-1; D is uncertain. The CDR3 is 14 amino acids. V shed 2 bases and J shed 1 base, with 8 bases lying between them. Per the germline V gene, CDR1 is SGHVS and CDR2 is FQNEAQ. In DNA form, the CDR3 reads TGTGCCAGCAGCTTATCGTACGGGAACACTGAAGCTTTCTTT. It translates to CASSLSYGNTEAFF. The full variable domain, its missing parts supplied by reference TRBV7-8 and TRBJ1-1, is GAGVSQSPRYKVAKRGQDVALRCDPISGHVSLFWYQQALGQGPEFLTYFQNEAQLDKSGLPSDRFFAERPEGSVSTLKIQRTQQEDSAVYLCASSLSYGNTEAFFGQGTRLTVV.

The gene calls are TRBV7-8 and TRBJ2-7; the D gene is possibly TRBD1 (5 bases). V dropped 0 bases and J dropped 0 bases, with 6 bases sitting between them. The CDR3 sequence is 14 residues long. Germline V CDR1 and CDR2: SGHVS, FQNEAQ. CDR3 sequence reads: CASSLAGVSYEQYF. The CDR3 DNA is TGTGCCAGCAGCTTAGCAGGGGTCTCCTACGAGCAGTACTTC.

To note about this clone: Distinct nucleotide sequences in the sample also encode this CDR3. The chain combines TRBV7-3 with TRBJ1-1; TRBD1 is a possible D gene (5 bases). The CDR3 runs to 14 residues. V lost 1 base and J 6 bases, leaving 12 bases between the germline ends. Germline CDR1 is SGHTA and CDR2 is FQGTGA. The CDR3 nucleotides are TGTGCCAGCAGCTTAAGGCAGGGCAGCGCTGAAGCTTTCTTT. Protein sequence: CASSLRQGSAEAFF.

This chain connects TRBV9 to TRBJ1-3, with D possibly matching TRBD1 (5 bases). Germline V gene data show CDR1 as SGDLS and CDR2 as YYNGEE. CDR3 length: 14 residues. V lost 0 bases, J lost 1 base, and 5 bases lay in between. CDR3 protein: CASSVEGSGNTIYF. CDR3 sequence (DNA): TGTGCCAGCAGCGTAGAGGGGTCTGGAAACACCATATATTTT.

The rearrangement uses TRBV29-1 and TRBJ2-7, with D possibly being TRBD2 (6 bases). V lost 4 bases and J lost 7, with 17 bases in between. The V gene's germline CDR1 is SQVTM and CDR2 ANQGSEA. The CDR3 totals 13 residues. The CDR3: CSVAEGPSGEQYF. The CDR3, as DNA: TGCAGCGTTGCGGAGGGACCGTCGGGTGAGCAGTACTTC.

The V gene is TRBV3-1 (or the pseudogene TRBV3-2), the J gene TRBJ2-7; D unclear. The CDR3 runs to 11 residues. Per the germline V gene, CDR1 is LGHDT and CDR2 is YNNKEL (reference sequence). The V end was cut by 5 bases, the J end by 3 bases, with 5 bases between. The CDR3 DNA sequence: TGTGCCAGCAGCAAGGGCTACGAGCAGTACTTC. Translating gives CASSKGYEQYF.

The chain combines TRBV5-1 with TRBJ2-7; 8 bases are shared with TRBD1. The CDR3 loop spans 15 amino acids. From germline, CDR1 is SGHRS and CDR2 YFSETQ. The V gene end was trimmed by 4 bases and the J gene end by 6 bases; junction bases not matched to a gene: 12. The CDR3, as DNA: TGCGCCAGCAGCCAAAGACAGGGGATAATCATCGAGCAGTACTTC. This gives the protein CASSQRQGIIIEQYF.

The CDR3 protein is CATSRSYGGTGAYEQYF. CDR3 DNA: TGTGCCACCAGCAGGAGTTACGGCGGGACAGGGGCCTACGAGCAGTACTTC. V usage is TRBV15 and J usage is TRBJ2-7, with 10 bases that match TRBD1. This CDR3 region has 17 residues. The J segment lost 2 bases and the V segment lost 3 bases, leaving 10 bases of the junction unmatched. Germline V gene lookup returns CDR1 LNHNV and CDR2 YYDKDF (reference sequence). Drawing the rest from reference TRBV15 and TRBJ2-7, the complete variable domain is DAMVIQNPRYQVTQFGKPVTLSCSQTLNHNVMYWYQQKSSQAPKLLFHYYDKDFNNEADTPDNFQSRRPNTSFCFLDIRSPGLGDTAMYLCATSRSYGGTGAYEQYFGPGTRLTVT.

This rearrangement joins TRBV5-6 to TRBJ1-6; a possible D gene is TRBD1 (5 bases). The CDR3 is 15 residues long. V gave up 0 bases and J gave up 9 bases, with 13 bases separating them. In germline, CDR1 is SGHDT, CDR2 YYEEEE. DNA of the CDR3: TGTGCCAGCAGCTTGGACCGAGGGGCAGGTTCACCCCTCCACTTT. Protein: CASSLDRGAGSPLHF.

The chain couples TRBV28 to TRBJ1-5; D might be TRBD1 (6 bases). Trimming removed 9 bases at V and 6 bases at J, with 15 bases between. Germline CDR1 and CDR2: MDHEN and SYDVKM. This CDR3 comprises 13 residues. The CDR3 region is CASRGGAGQPQHF. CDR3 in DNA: TGTGCCAGTAGAGGGGGGGCGGGTCAGCCCCAGCATTTT.

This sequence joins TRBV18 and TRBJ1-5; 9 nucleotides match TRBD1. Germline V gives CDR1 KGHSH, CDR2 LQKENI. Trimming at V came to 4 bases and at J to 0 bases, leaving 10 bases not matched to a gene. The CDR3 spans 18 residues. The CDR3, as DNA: TGTGCCAGCTCACACCCGGGACAGGGCAGGAGTAGCAATCAGCCCCAGCATTTT. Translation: CASSHPGQGRSSNQPQHF.

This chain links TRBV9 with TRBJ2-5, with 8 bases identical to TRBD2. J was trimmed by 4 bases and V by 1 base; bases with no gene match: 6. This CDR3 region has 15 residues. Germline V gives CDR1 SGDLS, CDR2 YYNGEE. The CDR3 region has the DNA TGTGCCAGCAGCGTAAGGGCTAGCGGGCGAGAGACCCAGTACTTC. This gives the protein CASSVRASGRETQYF.

The CDR3: CASSLGGQETQYF. The CDR3 DNA follows: TGTGCCAGCAGTTTAGGGGGCCAAGAGACCCAGTACTTC. The V gene is TRBV12-3 or TRBV12-4, the J gene TRBJ2-5; D uncertain. Trimming took off 1 base at V and 1 base at J, with 4 bases between the two ends. The CDR3 covers 13 residues.

The CDR3 coding sequence is TGCAGTGCCCCTTGGGGGGACATTCAGTACTTC. Residues: CSAPWGDIQYF. The gene calls are TRBV20-1 and TRBJ2-4, with D possibly TRBD2 on 6 matching bases. The CDR3 contains 11 residues. V was pared by 6 bases and J by 8 bases, with 11 bases between. Looked up from germline, CDR1 is DFQATT and CDR2 is SNEGSKA (reference sequence).

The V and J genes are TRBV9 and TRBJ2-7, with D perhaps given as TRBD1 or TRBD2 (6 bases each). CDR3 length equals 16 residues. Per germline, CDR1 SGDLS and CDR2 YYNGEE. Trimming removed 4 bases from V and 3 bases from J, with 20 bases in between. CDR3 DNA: TGTGCCAGCAGCCCCGGGGGCCTCAGGGGTGGCTACGAGCAGTACTTC. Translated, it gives CASSPGGLRGGYEQYF.

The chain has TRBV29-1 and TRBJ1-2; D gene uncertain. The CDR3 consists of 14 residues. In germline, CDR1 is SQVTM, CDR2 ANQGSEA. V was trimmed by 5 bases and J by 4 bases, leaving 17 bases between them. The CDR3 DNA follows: TGCAGCGTTCTCCCGTTGCGGGTAGGCTATGGCTACACCTTC. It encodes CSVLPLRVGYGYTF. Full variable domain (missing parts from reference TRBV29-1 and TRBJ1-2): SAVISQKPSRDICQRGTSLTIQCQVDSQVTMMFWYRQQPGQSLTLIATANQGSEATYESGFVIDKFPISRPNLTFSTLTVSNMSPEDSSIYLCSVLPLRVGYGYTFGSGTRLTVV.